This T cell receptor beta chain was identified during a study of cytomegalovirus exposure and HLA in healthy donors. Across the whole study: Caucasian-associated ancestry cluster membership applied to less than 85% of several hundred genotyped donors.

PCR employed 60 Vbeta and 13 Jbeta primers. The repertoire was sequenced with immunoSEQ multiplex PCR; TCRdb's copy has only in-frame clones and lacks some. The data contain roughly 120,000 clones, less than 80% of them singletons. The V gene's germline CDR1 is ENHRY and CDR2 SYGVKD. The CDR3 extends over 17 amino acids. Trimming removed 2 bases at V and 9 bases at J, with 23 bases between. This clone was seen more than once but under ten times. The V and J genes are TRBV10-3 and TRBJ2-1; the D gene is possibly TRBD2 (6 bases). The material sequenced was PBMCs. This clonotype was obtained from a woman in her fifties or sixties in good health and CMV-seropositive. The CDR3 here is CAISEPPSAPGVGEQFF. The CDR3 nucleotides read TGTGCCATCAGTGAGCCACCTAGCGCCCCTGGGGTGGGTGAGCAGTTCTTC.